A single sample is the source of the 9 T cell receptor beta chains below, sequenced in a study of blood T cell repertoires in COVID-19. Method: immunoSEQ multiplex PCR; TCRdb's copy keeps in-frame clones and lacks some. Of under 200,000 clones in the sample, approximately 85% were seen once. The sequenced sample was peripheral blood. These TCRs come from a woman of 80 years or more with acute or convalescent COVID-19.

The gene calls are TRBV11-2 and TRBJ2-5; 8 nucleotides line up with TRBD1. CDR1 and CDR2 (germline): SGHAT, FQNNGV. This CDR3 is built from 15 residues. J was trimmed by 2 bases and V by 5 bases; bases with no gene match: 7. CDR3 sequence (DNA): TGTGCCAGCAGCCTCCGGACAGGGTCACAAGAGACCCAGTACTTC. Translation: CASSLRTGSQETQYF. The full variable domain, its missing parts supplied by reference TRBV11-2 and TRBJ2-5, is EAGVAQSPRYKIIEKRQSVAFWCNPISGHATLYWYQQILGQGPKLLIQFQNNGVVDDSQLPKDRFSAERLKGVDSTLKIQPAKLEDSAVYLCASSLRTGSQETQYFGPGTRLLVL.

The CDR3 spells CASSLGLTTDTQYF. The CDR3 DNA is TGTGCCAGCAGTTTGGGGCTAACCACAGATACGCAGTATTTT. The V call is TRBV6-2 or TRBV6-3, the J call TRBJ2-3; D perhaps matches TRBD1 (5 bases). The CDR3 spans 14 residues. The V gene's germline CDR1 is MNHEY and CDR2 SVGEGT. The ends were cut back, 4 bases at V and 2 bases at J, with 10 bases in the middle.

This clone was counted once. The rearrangement uses TRBV13 and TRBJ1-3; 9 bases fit TRBD1. Germline V gene lookup returns CDR1 PRHDT and CDR2 FYEKMQ (reference sequence). CDR3 size: 16 residues. The junction had 5 bases not matched to a gene; V was cut back by 5 bases and J by 0 bases. CDR3 loop: CASSTGTGFSGNTIYF. The CDR3 nucleotides read TGTGCCAGCAGCACCGGGACAGGGTTCTCTGGAAACACCATATATTTT.

The chain is built from TRBV5-1 and TRBJ2-3; D may be TRBD1 (6 bases). The CDR3 length is 16 residues. V was clipped by 4 bases and J by 2 bases, with 17 bases between them. CDR1 SGHRS and CDR2 YFSETQ come from the germline V gene. This CDR3 reads CASSRELDRNTDTQYF. The DNA of the CDR3 is TGCGCCAGCAGCCGAGAACTGGACAGAAACACAGATACGCAGTATTTT.

The CDR3 region is CASMSSHSPLHF. The CDR3 DNA follows: TGTGCCAGCATGTCTTCCCATTCACCCCTCCACTTT. V is TRBV6-5 and J is TRBJ1-6; D not resolved. V was trimmed by 7 bases and J by 8 bases, leaving 9 bases between them. The germline gives CDR1 MNHEY, CDR2 SVGAGI. The CDR3 contains 12 residues.

The chain has TRBV15 and TRBJ1-2; 7 bases fit TRBD1. The germline V gene has CDR1 LNHNV and CDR2 YYDKDF (reference sequence). V dropped 1 base and J dropped 2; count of bases not matched to a gene: 10. The CDR3 covers 17 residues. The chain's CDR3 is CATSRVLDRRGNYGYTF. DNA of the CDR3: TGTGCCACCAGCAGAGTATTGGACAGGAGGGGCAACTATGGCTACACCTTC.

This clone has only one observation. J is TRBJ1-5 and V is TRBV11-2; D remains ambiguous. The germline CDR1 and CDR2 sequences are SGHAT and FQNNGV. The ends were cut back, 1 base at V and 0 bases at J, with 4 bases in the middle. This CDR3 has 14 residues. The CDR3 DNA reads as TGTGCCAGCAGCTTAGGCGTTAGCAATCAGCCCCAGCATTTT. Protein product: CASSLGVSNQPQHF.

This clone was seen a handful of times. The chain combines TRBV28 with TRBJ1-5; D is undetermined. V lost 7 bases and J 2 bases, leaving 15 bases between the germline ends. The CDR3 extends over 15 amino acids. Germline CDR1 is MDHEN and CDR2 is SYDVKM. The CDR3 sequence is CASNVRVMGNQPQHF. The CDR3 DNA sequence: TGTGCCAGCAATGTCCGGGTAATGGGCAATCAGCCCCAGCATTTT.

J is TRBJ1-3 and V is TRBV7-2; 8 positions match TRBD1. This CDR3 is 14 amino acids long. Germline values: CDR1 SGHTA, CDR2 FQGNSA. The trim removed 8 bases at V and 0 bases at J, leaving 3 bases unmatched. CDR3: CASGTGGSGNTIYF. Written as DNA, the CDR3 is TGTGCCAGCGGAACAGGGGGCTCTGGAAACACCATATATTTT.